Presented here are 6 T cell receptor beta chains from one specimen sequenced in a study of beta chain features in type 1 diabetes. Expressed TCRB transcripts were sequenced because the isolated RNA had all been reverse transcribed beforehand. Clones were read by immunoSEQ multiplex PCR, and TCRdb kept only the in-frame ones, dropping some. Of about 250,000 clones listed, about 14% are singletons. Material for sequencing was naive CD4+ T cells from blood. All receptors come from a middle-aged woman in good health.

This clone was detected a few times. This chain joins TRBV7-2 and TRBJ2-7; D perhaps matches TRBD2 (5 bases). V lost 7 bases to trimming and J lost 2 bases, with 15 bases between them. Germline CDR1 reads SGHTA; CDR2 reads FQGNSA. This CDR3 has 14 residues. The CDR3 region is CASTDRHGAYEQYF. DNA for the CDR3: TGTGCCAGCACGGATAGACACGGGGCCTACGAGCAGTACTTC.

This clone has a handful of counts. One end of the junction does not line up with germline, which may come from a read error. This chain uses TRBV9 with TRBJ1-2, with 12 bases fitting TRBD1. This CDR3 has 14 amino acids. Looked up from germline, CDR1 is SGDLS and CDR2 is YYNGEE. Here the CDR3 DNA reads TGTGCCAGCAGCGTCGCCCAGGGACAGGGGGCCCCCGCCTTC. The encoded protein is CASSVAQGQGAPAF.

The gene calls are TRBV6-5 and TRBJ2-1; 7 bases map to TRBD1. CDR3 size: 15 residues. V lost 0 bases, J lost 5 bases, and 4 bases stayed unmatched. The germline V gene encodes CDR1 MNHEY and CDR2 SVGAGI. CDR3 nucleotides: TGTGCCAGCAGTTACTCGCCGACAGGGCACAATGAGCAGTTCTTC. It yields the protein CASSYSPTGHNEQFF.

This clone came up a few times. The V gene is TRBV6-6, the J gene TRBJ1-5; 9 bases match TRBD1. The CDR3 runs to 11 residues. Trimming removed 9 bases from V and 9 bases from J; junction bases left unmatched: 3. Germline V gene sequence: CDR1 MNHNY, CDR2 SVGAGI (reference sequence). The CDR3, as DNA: TGTGCCAGTGGGGGACAGGGGCCCCAGCATTTT. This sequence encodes CASGGQGPQHF.

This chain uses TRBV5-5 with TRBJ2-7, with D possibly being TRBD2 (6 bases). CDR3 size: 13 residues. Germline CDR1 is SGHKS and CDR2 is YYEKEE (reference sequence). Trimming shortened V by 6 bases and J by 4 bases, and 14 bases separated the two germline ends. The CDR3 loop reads CASTVGGSYEQYF. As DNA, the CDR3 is TGTGCCAGCACCGTTGGGGGGAGTTACGAGCAGTACTTC.

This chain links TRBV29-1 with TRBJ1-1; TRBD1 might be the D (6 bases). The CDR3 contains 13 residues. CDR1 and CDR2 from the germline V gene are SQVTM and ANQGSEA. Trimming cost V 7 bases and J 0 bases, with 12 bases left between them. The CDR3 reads CSAGQRMNTEAFF. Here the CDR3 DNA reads TGCAGCGCCGGACAGAGGATGAACACTGAAGCTTTCTTT. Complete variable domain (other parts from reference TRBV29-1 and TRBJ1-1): SAVISQKPSRDICQRGTSLTIQCQVDSQVTMMFWYRQQPGQSLTLIATANQGSEATYESGFVIDKFPISRPNLTFSTLTVSNMSPEDSSIYLCSAGQRMNTEAFFGQGTRLTVV.